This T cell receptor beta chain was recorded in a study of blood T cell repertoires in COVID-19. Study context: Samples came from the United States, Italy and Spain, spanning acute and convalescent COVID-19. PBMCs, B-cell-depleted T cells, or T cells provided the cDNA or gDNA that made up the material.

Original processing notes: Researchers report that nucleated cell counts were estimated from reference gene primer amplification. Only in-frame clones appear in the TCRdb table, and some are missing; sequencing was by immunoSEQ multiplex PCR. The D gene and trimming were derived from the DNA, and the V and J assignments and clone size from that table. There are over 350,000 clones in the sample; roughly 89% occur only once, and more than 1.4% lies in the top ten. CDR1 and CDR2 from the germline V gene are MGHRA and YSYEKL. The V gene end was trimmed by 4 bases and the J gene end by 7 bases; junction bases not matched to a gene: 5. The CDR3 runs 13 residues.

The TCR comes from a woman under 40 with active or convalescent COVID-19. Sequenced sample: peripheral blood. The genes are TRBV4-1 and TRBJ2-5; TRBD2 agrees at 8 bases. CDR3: CASSLSGEGTQYF. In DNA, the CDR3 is TGCGCCAGCAGCCTTAGCGGGGAAGGGACCCAGTACTTC.